This TCR beta chain was sequenced in a study of blood T cells in healthy people across ages. Whole-study results and caveats: Naive T cell percentage showed a strong correlation with TCR beta diversity.

CDR3 size: 13 residues. V gave up 4 bases and J gave up 5 bases, with 11 bases separating them. Germline CDR1 reads ENHRY; CDR2 reads SYGVKD. PCR was performed a second time for roughly 7 to 11 cycles using a sample-barcoded 5' primer and a J-beta primer mix. From each sample, at least 3 million paired-end reads containing CDR3 were obtained. From the 5' RACE reads, TCRdb called clonotypes with MiXCR, one entry per CDR3 protein. The repertoire consists of about 600,000 distinct CDR3 sequences, with roughly 48% occurring once and the leading ten covering 20% to 25%. About this clonotype: Its specificity is unknown.

The chain is built from TRBV10-3 and TRBJ2-5; unclear D gene. The origin of this receptor is an elderly man in good health. The material sequenced was blood. The CDR3 region has the DNA TGTGCCATCAGTGGGGAAGTTAGGGAGACCCAGTACTTC. It specifies CAISGEVRETQYF.